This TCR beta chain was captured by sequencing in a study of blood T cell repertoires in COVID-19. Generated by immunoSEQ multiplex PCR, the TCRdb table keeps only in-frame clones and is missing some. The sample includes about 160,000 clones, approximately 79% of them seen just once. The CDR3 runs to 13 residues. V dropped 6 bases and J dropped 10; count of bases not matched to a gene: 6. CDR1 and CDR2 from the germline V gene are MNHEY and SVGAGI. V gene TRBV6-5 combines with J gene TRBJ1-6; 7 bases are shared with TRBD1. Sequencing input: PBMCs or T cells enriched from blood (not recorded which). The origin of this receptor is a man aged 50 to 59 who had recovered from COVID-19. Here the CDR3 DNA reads TGTGCCAGCAGAGACGACAGGGCGTCACCCCTCCACTTT. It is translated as CASRDDRASPLHF.